The 10 T cell receptor beta chains below all came from one sample that was sequenced in a study of blood T cell repertoires in COVID-19. TCRdb's copy holds only in-frame clones and misses some; the assay was immunoSEQ multiplex PCR. The data hold under 550,000 clones, with about 90% observed a single time. The sample taken for sequencing was peripheral blood. Receptors were obtained from a man aged 18 to 29 with COVID-19, enrolled during active disease.

V gene TRBV5-4 combines with J gene TRBJ1-1; weak D call: TRBD1 (5 bases). This CDR3 is built from 15 residues. The V gene's germline CDR1 is SGHNT and CDR2 YYREEE (reference sequence). The ends were cut back, 2 bases at V and 1 base at J, with 12 bases in the middle. In DNA, the CDR3 is TGTGCCAGCAGCTTACCCGGGACTGAGAACACTGAAGCTTTCTTT. Its translation is CASSLPGTENTEAFF.

Regarding this clone: Other DNA sequences within the sample encode an identical CDR3. The rearrangement joins TRBV29-1 to TRBJ1-2; D unclear. The V gene lost 2 bases and the J gene lost 5 bases, with 6 bases spanning the gap. Per germline, CDR1 SQVTM and CDR2 ANQGSEA. The CDR3 length is 11 residues. DNA of the CDR3: TGCAGCGTTGAATCGGGTTATGGCTACACCTTC. Protein product: CSVESGYGYTF.

With respect to this clone: This may be a read error: a much more frequent sequence differs by one nucleotide. Distinct nucleotide sequences in the sample also encode this CDR3. The chain carries TRBV2 and TRBJ2-7; D is ambiguous. Per germline, CDR1 SNHLY and CDR2 FYNNEI. With 4 bases removed from V and 3 bases from J, the gap between germline ends came to 4 bases. The length of the CDR3 is 11 residues. The CDR3 DNA reads as TGTGCCAGCAGTGTTAACTACGAGCAGTACTTC. Translated, it gives CASSVNYEQYF. Together with reference TRBV2 and TRBJ2-7, the CDR3 gives the full variable domain: EPEVTQTPSHQVTQMGQEVILRCVPISNHLYFYWYRQILGQKVEFLVSFYNNEISEKSEIFDDQFSVERPDGSNFTLKIRSTKLEDSAMYFCASSVNYEQYFGPGTRLTVT.

V usage is TRBV12-3 or TRBV12-4 and J usage is TRBJ1-5; D gene unclear. The CDR3 is made up of 13 amino acids. V was cut by 8 bases and J by 4 bases, with 12 bases left in between. The CDR3 reads CASAGIPNQPQHF. CDR3 DNA sequence: TGTGCCAGCGCGGGAATCCCTAATCAGCCCCAGCATTTT.

CDR3 sequence (DNA): TGTGCCACCAGCAGAGATGGCCTAGCGGTCAACACCGGGGAGCTGTTTTTT. It translates to CATSRDGLAVNTGELFF. The chain couples TRBV15 to TRBJ2-2, with 7 bases that match TRBD2. CDR1 and CDR2 from the germline V gene are LNHNV and YYDKDF (reference sequence). V lost 0 bases, J lost 2 bases, and 6 bases stayed unmatched. There are 17 residues in the CDR3.

The chain recombines TRBV7-5 with TRBJ2-3; the table assigns TRBD1, which was not confirmed against the DNA. TRBV7-5 is termed a pseudogene. The CDR3 extends over 16 amino acids. Here the CDR3 reads CVRSSPPQGKGHTQYF. The DNA for the CDR3 is TGTGTCAGAAGCAGTCCGCCCCAGGGTAAAGGTCATACGCAGTATTTT.

The V gene is TRBV14, the J gene TRBJ2-7; D is uncertain. The CDR3 length is 13 residues. Germline CDR1 and CDR2: SGHDN and FVKESK. V was shortened by 5 bases and J by 12 bases, with 20 bases between the two germline ends. CDR3 residues: CASSKVRGAVGYF. The CDR3 DNA follows: TGTGCCAGCAGCAAAGTTAGAGGCGCGGTGGGGTACTTC.

The CDR3 is CAINAGANTEAFF. For the CDR3, the DNA is TGTGCCATCAATGCGGGGGCGAACACTGAAGCTTTCTTT. The gene calls are TRBV10-3 and TRBJ1-1, with D possibly TRBD1 on 6 matching bases. Germline lookup yields CDR1 ENHRY and CDR2 SYGVKD. Trimming took off 7 bases at V and 1 base at J, with 10 bases between the two ends. There are 13 residues in the CDR3.

This chain connects TRBV5-6 to TRBJ2-2, with 12 bases fitting TRBD1. The V gene end was trimmed by 4 bases and the J gene end by 7 bases; junction bases not matched to a gene: 11. This CDR3 has 17 amino acids. The germline V gene encodes CDR1 SGHDT and CDR2 YYEEEE. The DNA for the CDR3 is TGTGCCAGCAGCCAGGGACAGGGGGCAAATAGTGGCGGGGAGCTGTTTTTT. This encodes CASSQGQGANSGGELFF.

The CDR3 DNA sequence: TGCGCCAGCACAGCGGGGACGAACACCGGGGAGCTGTTTTTT. This translates into CASTAGTNTGELFF. The chain is built from TRBV10-2 and TRBJ2-2; TRBD2 agrees at 7 bases. The CDR3 is 14 amino acids. From germline, CDR1 is WSHSY and CDR2 SAAADI. The V gene end was trimmed by 7 bases and the J gene end by 0 bases; junction bases not matched to a gene: 2.